One sample yielded the 15 T cell receptor beta chains listed below, sequenced in a study of blood T cell repertoires in COVID-19. The method was immunoSEQ multiplex PCR; TCRdb's version includes in-frame clones alone and lacks a portion of them. Here the sample spans hundreds of thousands of clones, around 89% being singletons. The sample consisted of peripheral blood. All receptors come from a woman between 45 and 65 years old with COVID-19, enrolled during active disease.

The CDR3 here is CASSRTSGVSTDTQYF. CDR3 coding DNA: TGTGCCAGCTCCCGGACTAGCGGGGTCAGCACAGATACGCAGTATTTT. The rearrangement links TRBV18 to TRBJ2-3; 12 bases are a match to TRBD2. The CDR3 runs to 16 residues. Germline assignment: CDR1 KGHSH and CDR2 LQKENI. V dropped 6 bases and J dropped 0; count of bases not matched to a gene: 4.

The chain employs TRBV2 and TRBJ1-4, with D maybe TRBD1 (5 bases). The CDR3 spans 16 residues. Germline V CDR1 and CDR2: SNHLY, FYNNEI. The V gene lost 6 bases and the J gene lost 3 bases, with 17 bases spanning the gap. The CDR3 region has the DNA TGTGCCAGCAGACGACGATCAACAGGCGCTAATGAAAAACTGTTTTTT. Amino acids: CASRRRSTGANEKLFF.

This chain connects TRBV7-2 to TRBJ1-5; D is possibly TRBD1 (5 bases). The CDR3 runs 15 residues. Trimming stripped 1 base from V and 1 base from J, with 8 bases between. Germline assignment: CDR1 SGHTA and CDR2 FQGNSA. This CDR3 reads CASSLVGGSNQPQHF. Written as DNA, the CDR3 is TGTGCCAGCAGCTTAGTGGGGGGGAGCAATCAGCCCCAGCATTTT.

The CDR3: CATSDATAGGSYNEQFF. The CDR3 region has the DNA TGTGCCACCAGTGACGCGACAGCGGGTGGCTCCTACAATGAGCAGTTCTTC. The V call is TRBV24-1, the J call TRBJ2-1; TRBD2 is a possible D gene (6 bases). CDR1 is KGHDR, CDR2 SFDVKD, per germline. The V and J ends lost 4 bases and 0 bases respectively, with 15 bases between them. The CDR3 contains 17 residues.

This chain joins TRBV7-2 and TRBJ1-3; D possibly corresponds to TRBD1 (6 bases). The CDR3 has 17 amino acids. Looked up from germline, CDR1 is SGHTA and CDR2 is FQGNSA. Trimming cost V 3 bases and J 4 bases, with 19 bases left between them. For the CDR3, the DNA is TGTGCCAGCAGCTTGCATACAGGGTCCTCTTGGGGAAACACCATATATTTT. It specifies CASSLHTGSSWGNTIYF. Based on the CDR3 plus reference TRBV7-2 and TRBJ1-3, the full variable domain is GAGVSQSPSNKVTEKGKDVELRCDPISGHTALYWYRQSLGQGLEFLIYFQGNSAPDKSGLPSDRFSAERTGGSVSTLTIQRTQQEDSAVYLCASSLHTGSSWGNTIYFGEGSWLTVV.

J is TRBJ1-1 and V is TRBV18; TRBD1 might be the D (5 bases). This CDR3 spans 14 amino acids. Germline V gene data show CDR1 as KGHSH and CDR2 as LQKENI. Deletions cut 6 bases from V and 1 base from J, with 12 bases between. Here the CDR3 reads CASSLGPANTEAFF. In DNA, the CDR3 is TGTGCCAGCTCGCTGGGGCCCGCGAACACTGAAGCTTTCTTT.

This CDR3 reads CASKLHTEAFF. CDR3 nucleotides: TGTGCCAGTAAACTCCACACTGAAGCTTTCTTT. The chain joins TRBV19 to TRBJ1-1; the D is unclear. V lost 7 bases and J 3 bases, leaving 6 bases between the germline ends. CDR1 is LNHDA and CDR2 is SQIVND in the germline V gene (reference sequence). This CDR3 comprises 11 residues.

The gene calls are TRBV18 and TRBJ1-4; tentative D call: TRBD1 (5 bases). The germline V gene has CDR1 KGHSH and CDR2 LQKENI. The CDR3 is 17 amino acids. Trimming stripped 1 base from V and 1 base from J, with 13 bases between. For the CDR3, the DNA is TGTGCCAGCTCACCACGGGCGGACACTGAAACTAATGAAAAACTGTTTTTT. Amino acid sequence: CASSPRADTETNEKLFF.

The chain carries TRBV4-1 and TRBJ1-4, with D possibly matching TRBD1 (5 bases). V was pared by 7 bases and J by 3 bases, with 12 bases between. The germline V gene has CDR1 MGHRA and CDR2 YSYEKL. This CDR3 contains 14 residues. The CDR3 sequence: CASIGGRANEKLFF. CDR3 coding DNA: TGCGCCAGCATTGGGGGGAGGGCTAATGAAAAACTGTTTTTT.

Only one count was recorded for this clone. The rearrangement joins TRBV19 to TRBJ2-3, with 11 nucleotides matching TRBD2. The CDR3 extends over 19 amino acids. J lost 0 bases, V lost 5 bases, and 13 bases had no gene match. The germline V gene has CDR1 LNHDA and CDR2 SQIVND (reference sequence). The CDR3 DNA follows: TGTGCCAGTAGTCCCCCCCCGCTAGCGGGGGGCCTAAGCACAGATACGCAGTATTTT. It encodes CASSPPPLAGGLSTDTQYF.

The V call is TRBV5-1, the J call TRBJ1-3, with TRBD1 as a possible D gene (6 bases). The CDR3 consists of 14 residues. V lost 6 bases and J lost 0, with 10 bases in between. Germline V gene sequence: CDR1 SGHRS, CDR2 YFSETQ. Here the CDR3 DNA reads TGCGCCAGCAAGGCGGACAGCTCTGGAAACACCATATATTTT. Protein product: CASKADSSGNTIYF.

The chain carries TRBV13 and TRBJ1-4; 8 nucleotides match TRBD1. Trimming took 2 bases from V and 7 from J; bases not matched to a gene: 3. CDR1 and CDR2 from the germline V gene are PRHDT and FYEKMQ (reference sequence). The CDR3 spans 14 residues. This chain's CDR3 is CASSLQGAGEKLFF. The CDR3 DNA reads TGTGCCAGCAGCTTACAGGGGGCGGGTGAAAAACTGTTTTTT.

This clone has more than one count but fewer than ten. V and J are TRBV12-5 and TRBJ1-2; 9 nucleotides line up with TRBD1. In germline, CDR1 is LGHNT, CDR2 FRNRAP. Trimming removed 0 bases from V and 1 base from J; junction bases left unmatched: 12. The CDR3 extends over 19 amino acids. CDR3 region: CASGLVLWDRAFINYGYTF. The CDR3, as DNA: TGTGCTAGTGGTTTGGTACTCTGGGACAGGGCATTTATTAACTATGGCTACACCTTC.

The chain links TRBV19 to TRBJ1-2, with D perhaps TRBD1 (5 bases). This CDR3 contains 12 residues. V lost 7 bases and J 7 bases, leaving 13 bases between the germline ends. Germline loops: CDR1 LNHDA, CDR2 SQIVND (reference sequence). CDR3 in amino acids: CASTMGPGGYTF. The CDR3 DNA follows: TGTGCCAGTACTATGGGGCCCGGTGGCTACACCTTC.

This clone was found once. V is TRBV7-2 and J is TRBJ1-1; 9 nucleotides agree with TRBD1. J gave up 5 bases and V 8 bases, and 9 bases lay outside the gene matches. This CDR3 has 14 amino acids. Per germline, CDR1 SGHTA and CDR2 FQGNSA. Here the CDR3 DNA reads TGTGCCAGCTCAAACAGGGGGCCGCAGACTGAAGCTTTCTTT. Protein product: CASSNRGPQTEAFF.